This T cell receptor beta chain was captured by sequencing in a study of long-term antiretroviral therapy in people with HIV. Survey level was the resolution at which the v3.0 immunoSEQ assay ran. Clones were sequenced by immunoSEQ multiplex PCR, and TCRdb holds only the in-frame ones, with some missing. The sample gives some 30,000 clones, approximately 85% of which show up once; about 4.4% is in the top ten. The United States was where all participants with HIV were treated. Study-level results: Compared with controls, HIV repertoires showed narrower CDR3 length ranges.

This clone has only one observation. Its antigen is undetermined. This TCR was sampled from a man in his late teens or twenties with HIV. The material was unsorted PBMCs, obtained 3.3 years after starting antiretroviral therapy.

CDR3 bases: TGTGCCAGCACCCGAACCGAGAAAGGCACAGATACGCAGTATTTT. It is translated as CASTRTEKGTDTQYF. The rearrangement uses TRBV9 and TRBJ2-3; no firm D call. The V and J ends lost 6 bases and 1 base respectively, with 15 bases between them. The germline V gene has CDR1 SGDLS and CDR2 YYNGEE. This CDR3 has 15 residues.